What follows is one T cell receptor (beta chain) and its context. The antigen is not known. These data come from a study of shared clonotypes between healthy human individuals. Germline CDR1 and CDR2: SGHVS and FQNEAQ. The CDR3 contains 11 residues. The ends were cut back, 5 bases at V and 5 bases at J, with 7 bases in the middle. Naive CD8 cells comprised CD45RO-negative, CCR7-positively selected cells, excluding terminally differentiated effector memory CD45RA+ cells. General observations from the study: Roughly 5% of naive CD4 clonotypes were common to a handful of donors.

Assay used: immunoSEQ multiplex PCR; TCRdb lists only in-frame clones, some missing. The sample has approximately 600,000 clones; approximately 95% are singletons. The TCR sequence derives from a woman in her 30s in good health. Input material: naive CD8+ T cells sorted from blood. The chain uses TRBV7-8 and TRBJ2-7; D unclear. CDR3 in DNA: TGTGCCAGCAGCCCAATGAACGAGCAGTACTTC. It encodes CASSPMNEQYF.